This entry lists 19 T cell receptor beta chains sequenced from one sample in a study of human T cells and chemical hapten exposure. Researchers extracted total RNA from unfractionated whole blood. MiXCR was run by TCRdb on the 5' RACE reads, yielding one entry per CDR3 protein. The sample includes 130,000 or so distinct CDR3 sequences, 3.5% to 5% of them seen just once. Receptor source: a female donor in good health.

This clonotype was counted many times. The chain combines TRBV6-4 with TRBJ2-3, with 8 bases aligning to TRBD2. The CDR3 contains 14 residues. Germline V lookup: CDR1 MRHNA, CDR2 SNTAGT. Germline trimming cut 5 bases from V and 5 bases from J; bases unmatched to any gene: 6. In nucleotides, the CDR3 is TGTGCCAGCAGTACCAGCGGGGGCGTAGATACGCAGTATTTT. Encoded protein: CASSTSGGVDTQYF.

The V call is TRBV5-4, the J call TRBJ2-1; a weak D match, TRBD1 (6 bases). Trimming shortened V by 4 bases and J by 3 bases, and 17 bases separated the two germline ends. The germline V gene has CDR1 SGHNT and CDR2 YYREEE (reference sequence). The CDR3 sequence is 16 residues long. CDR3 sequence reads: CASSPQGQGNYNEQFF. The CDR3 DNA reads as TGTGCCAGCAGCCCCCAAGGGCAGGGGAACTACAATGAGCAGTTCTTC.

This clonotype occurred many times. V and J are TRBV7-2 and TRBJ2-1, with TRBD2 identical over 9 bases. Per germline, CDR1 SGHTA and CDR2 FQGNSA. Trimming removed 5 bases from V and 7 bases from J; junction bases left unmatched: 15. This CDR3 comprises 17 residues. CDR3 region: CASSPRLSAGGRNEQFF. CDR3 bases: TGTGCCAGCAGCCCCCGTTTATCGGCGGGGGGGCGTAATGAGCAGTTCTTC. Together with reference TRBV7-2 and TRBJ2-1, the CDR3 gives the full variable domain: GAGVSQSPSNKVTEKGKDVELRCDPISGHTALYWYRQSLGQGLEFLIYFQGNSAPDKSGLPSDRFSAERTGGSVSTLTIQRTQQEDSAVYLCASSPRLSAGGRNEQFFGPGTRLTVL.

This chain joins TRBV7-2 and TRBJ2-5; 10 bases match TRBD2. CDR3 length: 16 amino acids. V trimming: 4 bases; J trimming: 0 bases; junction bases outside the gene matches: 5. Germline CDR1 reads SGHTA; CDR2 reads FQGNSA. The CDR3 region is CASSYQAGGNQETQYF. The CDR3 bases are TGTGCCAGCAGCTACCAAGCGGGGGGGAACCAAGAGACCCAGTACTTC.

This clonotype has a count of ten or more. The genes are TRBV29-1 and TRBJ2-7, with no clear D. Trimming stripped 0 bases from V and 7 bases from J, with 13 bases between. Germline CDR1 reads SQVTM; CDR2 reads ANQGSEA. CDR3 length: 13 residues. CDR3 coding DNA: TGCAGCGTTGAAGACTACGACACTCCAGAGCAGTACTTC. Translating it yields CSVEDYDTPEQYF.

As for this clonotype: A much larger clone differs by one base, so this may be a read error. The chain carries TRBV29-1 and TRBJ1-2; D unclear. V lost 0 bases, J lost 12 bases, and 17 bases lay in between. The V gene's germline CDR1 is SQVTM and CDR2 ANQGSEA. This CDR3 spans 13 amino acids. CDR3: CSVEDPGLAGDTF. CDR3 DNA: TGCAGCGTTGAAGACCCAGGACTCGCAGGAGACACCTTC.

V is TRBV29-1 and J is TRBJ2-3; D is perhaps TRBD1 or TRBD2 (5 bases each). V was cut by 4 bases and J by 1 base, with 12 bases left in between. The CDR3 is made up of 14 amino acids. Germline V gene sequence: CDR1 SQVTM, CDR2 ANQGSEA. In DNA form, the CDR3 reads TGCAGCGTTGCCCTTGGGACCCGCACAGATACGCAGTATTTT. Its protein product is CSVALGTRTDTQYF.

This clonotype has ten or more counts. The chain links TRBV7-9 to TRBJ1-5; no clear D. The CDR3 sequence is 16 residues long. Trimming stripped 1 base from V and 3 bases from J, with 13 bases between. CDR1 is SEHNR, CDR2 FQNEAQ, per germline (reference sequence). CDR3 loop: CASSLVTRYHNQPQHF. The CDR3 coding sequence is TGTGCCAGCAGCTTAGTCACGAGGTACCACAATCAGCCCCAGCATTTT.

This clonotype has only a few counts. The chain couples TRBV7-9 to TRBJ2-7, with 12 bases lining up with TRBD1. The CDR3 has 17 amino acids. From germline, CDR1 is SEHNR and CDR2 FQNEAQ (reference sequence). V was pared by 3 bases and J by 2 bases, with 8 bases of the junction left unmatched. The CDR3 bases are TGTGCCAGCAGCTTGGGGGACAGGGGGCGTCGGGCCTACGAGCAGTACTTC. Its translation: CASSLGDRGRRAYEQYF.

This clonotype has a count of ten or more. The V and J genes are TRBV5-1 and TRBJ2-2; D is ambiguous. The length of the CDR3 is 12 residues. Germline CDR1 and CDR2: SGHRS and YFSETQ. Trimming removed 2 bases at V and 2 bases at J, with 1 base between. CDR3 amino acids: CASSFNTGELFF. The CDR3 DNA sequence: TGCGCCAGCAGCTTCAACACCGGGGAGCTGTTTTTT. The full variable domain, rest sourced from reference TRBV5-1 and TRBJ2-2, is KAGVTQTPRYLIKTRGQQVTLSCSPISGHRSVSWYQQTPGQGLQFLFEYFSETQRNKGNFPGRFSGRQFSNSRSEMNVSTLELGDSALYLCASSFNTGELFFGEGSRLTVL.

This clonotype was seen many times. V and J are TRBV20-1 and TRBJ1-1; D call uncertain. The CDR3 covers 11 residues. Germline values: CDR1 DFQATT, CDR2 SNEGSKA (reference sequence). V was trimmed by 6 bases and J by 10 bases, leaving 15 bases between them. DNA for the CDR3: TGCAGTGCCTCCGGCGGCCTAGGAGCTTTCTTT. It codes for CSASGGLGAFF.

The chain uses TRBV20-1 and TRBJ1-5; tentatively, D is TRBD1 (6 bases). Germline V gene sequence: CDR1 DFQATT, CDR2 SNEGSKA (reference sequence). The V gene lost 5 bases and the J gene lost 6 bases, with 20 bases spanning the gap. The CDR3 is 15 amino acids. This chain's CDR3 is CSAPYPPGVTQPQHF. The CDR3 DNA sequence: TGCAGTGCTCCCTACCCCCCAGGGGTTACTCAGCCCCAGCATTTT.

This clonotype was counted many times. The chain couples TRBV7-2 to TRBJ1-5; D is ambiguous. Germline V gene lookup returns CDR1 SGHTA and CDR2 FQGNSA. This CDR3 has 13 residues. Between the trimmed V and J ends, which lost 5 bases and 8 bases, there was a span of 13 bases. Here the CDR3 reads CASSIITVEPQHF. CDR3 nucleotide sequence: TGTGCCAGCAGCATTATCACAGTAGAGCCCCAGCATTTT.

This clonotype came up many times. The chain joins TRBV18 to TRBJ2-1, with TRBD2 identical over 7 bases. Germline V gene lookup returns CDR1 KGHSH and CDR2 LQKENI. This CDR3 contains 16 residues. With V trimmed by 0 bases and J by 4 bases, 6 bases remained unmatched. The CDR3 DNA reads as TGTGCCAGCTCACCACCGGGAGCGGGGTCTTACAATGAGCAGTTCTTC. Amino acid sequence: CASSPPGAGSYNEQFF.

This clonotype has a count of ten or more. The chain is built from TRBV7-9 and TRBJ1-2; unclear D gene. Trimming took 3 bases from V and 7 from J, leaving 15 bases between them. Germline loops: CDR1 SEHNR, CDR2 FQNEAQ (reference sequence). CDR3 length: 14 residues. CDR3 amino acids: CASSFLAGDAGYTF. The CDR3 DNA sequence: TGTGCCAGCAGCTTCCTAGCCGGTGACGCTGGCTACACCTTC.

This clonotype was detected ten times or more. V gene TRBV20-1 combines with J gene TRBJ1-4; 8 nucleotides line up with TRBD1. CDR3 length equals 13 residues. CDR1 is DFQATT and CDR2 is SNEGSKA in the germline V gene (reference sequence). With V trimmed by 5 bases and J by 8 bases, 7 bases remained unmatched. DNA of the CDR3: TGCAGTGCTTCGACAGGGGAGGGAGAAAAACTGTTTTTT. It specifies CSASTGEGEKLFF.

This clonotype has ten or more counts. V usage is TRBV12-3 or TRBV12-4 and J usage is TRBJ1-1; TRBD1 might be the D (5 bases). This CDR3 is built from 12 residues. V lost 3 bases and J lost 7, with 9 bases in between. As DNA, the CDR3 is TGTGCCAGCAGTTTTCAGCAGGGTGAAGCTTTCTTT. Residues: CASSFQQGEAFF.

At least ten counts were recorded for this clonotype. The chain couples TRBV12-3 or TRBV12-4 to TRBJ1-2; possibly TRBD1 for D (5 bases). This CDR3 contains 16 residues. V gave up 3 bases and J gave up 4 bases, with 18 bases separating them. The CDR3 loop reads CASSLYGKGPPYGYTF. The CDR3 DNA is TGTGCCAGCAGTTTGTATGGCAAGGGACCGCCCTATGGCTACACCTTC.

This clonotype appeared many times. For the CDR3, the DNA is TGTGCCACAAGAGGGAGTCTCACGAACACCGGGGAGCTGTTTTTT. Protein: CATRGSLTNTGELFF. The rearrangement links TRBV11-2 to TRBJ2-2; weak D call: TRBD2 (5 bases). With 10 bases removed from V and 0 bases from J, the gap between germline ends came to 15 bases. Germline loops: CDR1 SGHAT, CDR2 FQNNGV. The CDR3 extends over 15 amino acids.